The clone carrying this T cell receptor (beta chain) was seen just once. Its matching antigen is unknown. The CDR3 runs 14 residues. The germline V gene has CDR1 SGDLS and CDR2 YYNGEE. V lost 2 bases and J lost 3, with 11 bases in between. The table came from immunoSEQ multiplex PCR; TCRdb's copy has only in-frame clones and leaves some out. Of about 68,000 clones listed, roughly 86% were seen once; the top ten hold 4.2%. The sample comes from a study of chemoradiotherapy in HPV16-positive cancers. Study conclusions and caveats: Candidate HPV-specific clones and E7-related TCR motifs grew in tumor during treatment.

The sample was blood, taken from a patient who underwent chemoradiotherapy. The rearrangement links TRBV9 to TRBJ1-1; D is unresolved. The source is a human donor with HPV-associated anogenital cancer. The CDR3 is CASSVKSRDTEAFF. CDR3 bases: TGTGCCAGCAGCGTCAAAAGTAGGGACACTGAAGCTTTCTTT.